The source of this TCR beta chain is a study of tumor-infiltrating lymphocytes in primary liver carcinoma. Extraction of RNA together with DNA used about 17-34 mg of unsorted bulk tissue. All patients had surgically resected primary liver carcinoma. Patients carried chronic HBV infection without prior treatment. Total RNA amounting to about 520 ng was the source from which TCR beta cDNA was made with a constant-region primer. Modified slightly, ARM-PCR produced TCR beta libraries over three nested multiplex PCR rounds. TCRdb independently ran MiXCR on the multiplex PCR reads; one entry per CDR3 protein. Among about 96,000 distinct CDR3 sequences listed, around 68% were seen once. A note on this clonotype: Germline is not matched at one junction end, which may reflect a read error.

Sequenced material: tumor-adjacent normal liver tissue. This TCR derives from a middle-aged man with primary liver carcinoma and hepatitis B virus infection.

The DNA of the CDR3 is TGTACCAGCAACCCGGTCCAGGCCGACTACGAGCAGTACTTC. It encodes CTSNPVQADYEQYF. V and J are TRBV28 and TRBJ2-7; D remains unclear. From germline, CDR1 is MDHEN and CDR2 SYDVKM. This CDR3 contains 14 residues.